The rows below give T cell receptor beta chains drawn from one sample of a study of blood T cell repertoires in COVID-19. The repertoire was sequenced with immunoSEQ multiplex PCR; TCRdb's copy has only in-frame clones and lacks some. In the table there are approximately 250,000 clones, approximately 80% of which are singletons. Sequences were obtained from peripheral blood. The receptor source for this set is a human donor in a cohort sampled during active COVID-19. CDR3s include the opening cysteine and the closing phenylalanine or tryptophan. Fields, in order: V gene, clone size, CDR3 length, D gene, J gene, CDR3 DNA, CDR3 protein. The D gene is left open where the match is weak. Size is stated for part of the rows, as once, few or many counts, or as a class when the clone is expanded.

>TRBV2|NA|13|NA|TRBJ2-5
TGTGCCAGCCGATGGGGCCACCAAGAGACCCAGTACTTC
CASRWGHQETQYF
>TRBV9|NA|15|TRBD2|TRBJ2-7
TGTGCCAGCAGCGTAACCGCGGGAGGTCCGTACGAGCAGTACTTC
CASSVTAGGPYEQYF
>TRBV5-1|many|14|NA|TRBJ2-3
TGCGCCAGCAGCTTTGGTACACGCACAGATACGCAGTATTTT
CASSFGTRTDTQYF
>TRBV28|NA|15|NA|TRBJ1-1
TGTGCCAGCACCTTGCGGGTCAGGGGCTACACTGAAGCTTTCTTT
CASTLRVRGYTEAFF
>TRBV28|NA|16|TRBD1|TRBJ2-5
TGTGCCAGCAGAACTCTTCTCGACGGACAGGGAGAGACCCAGTACTTC
CASRTLLDGQGETQYF
>TRBV2|NA|13|NA|TRBJ1-3
TGTGCCAGCAGTGTTAACTCTGGAAACACCATATATTTT
CASSVNSGNTIYF
>TRBV6-2/TRBV6-3|NA|15|TRBD2|TRBJ2-1
TGTGCCAGCGGCCGGACTAGCGGGGGGGCCGGTGAGCAGTTCTTC
CASGRTSGGAGEQFF
>TRBV5-1|NA|14|TRBD1|TRBJ2-1
TGCGCCAGCAGCCTTCAAGCGACAGGGAATGAGCAGTTCTTC
CASSLQATGNEQFF
>TRBV12-1|NA|21|NA|TRBJ2-1
TGTGCCAGCAGCTGGCTTATCCATCTAGCGGGAGTTCCCAAATCCTACAATGAGCAGTTCTTC
CASSWLIHLAGVPKSYNEQFF
>TRBV2|few|13|NA|TRBJ1-1
TGTGCCAGCAGTGAAGCAGCGGGGGGCGAAGCTTTCTTT
CASSEAAGGEAFF
>TRBV7-9|few|14|NA|TRBJ2-7
TGTGCCAGCAGCTTAGACGGGGGCTCCTACGAGCAGTACTTC
CASSLDGGSYEQYF
>TRBV19|NA|19|TRBD2|TRBJ2-1
TGTGCCAGTAGTCCCGGGACTAGCGGGAGGGCCGGGGGAAGAAATGAGCAGTTCTTC
CASSPGTSGRAGGRNEQFF
>TRBV10-1|NA|14|NA|TRBJ2-5
TGCGCCAGCAGTGAGGCAGGGTACCAAGAGACCCAGTACTTC
CASSEAGYQETQYF
>TRBV24-1|NA|14|NA|TRBJ2-3
TGTGCCACCAGTGATGGGAATCAGGGCGGTACGCAGTATTTT
CATSDGNQGGTQYF
>TRBV19|few|17|NA|TRBJ2-7
TGTGCCAGTAGTATGGCTCGGGCGGGGAGCTTACCCTACGAGCAGTACTTC
CASSMARAGSLPYEQYF
>TRBV5-1|NA|15|TRBD2|TRBJ2-3
TGCGCCAGCAGCTGGAGCGGGGGGGGCACAGATACGCAGTATTTT
CASSWSGGGTDTQYF
>TRBV4-1|NA|15|TRBD2|TRBJ2-5
TGCGCCAGCAGCCAAGATGGAACTAGCGGGGAGACCCAGTACTTC
CASSQDGTSGETQYF
>TRBV18|NA|15|TRBD1|TRBJ1-2
TGTGCCAGCTCACGGACAGGGGGGGATAACTATGGCTACACCTTC
CASSRTGGDNYGYTF
>TRBV14|NA|11|NA|TRBJ2-2
TGTGCCAGCAGCCAAGCAATCCAGCTGTTTTTT
CASSQAIQLFF
>TRBV11-2|NA|17|TRBD1|TRBJ1-6
TGTGCCAGCAACTCTCCTTCCGGGACAGGGCCTAATTCACCCCTCCACTTT
CASNSPSGTGPNSPLHF
>TRBV7-9|once|15|TRBD2|TRBJ2-3
TGTGCCAGCTGCAATGGGACTAGCGGGGCAGATACGCAGTATTTT
CASCNGTSGADTQYF
>TRBV2|NA|16|TRBD1|TRBJ1-1
TGTGCCAGCAGTAAGGGACAGGCCGGTCCGCGCACTGAAGCTTTCTTT
CASSKGQAGPRTEAFF
>TRBV29-1|NA|16|TRBD1|TRBJ2-2
TGCAGCGTTGAAATCTACGACAGGGTTAGCACCGGGGAGCTGTTTTTT
CSVEIYDRVSTGELFF
>TRBV4-1|NA|19|NA|TRBJ2-2
TGCGCCAGCAGCCAAGAATTGGGGACCGGGGGGCGCATCACCGGGGAGCTGTTTTTT
CASSQELGTGGRITGELFF
>TRBV5-4|NA|16|NA|TRBJ1-6
TGTGCCAGCAGTTCCGTACCGGGACGGGGGAATTCACCCCTCCACTTT
CASSSVPGRGNSPLHF
>TRBV2|NA|15|NA|TRBJ2-7
TGTGCCAGCAAGGAGCAGGCGGCGTCGGGGTACGAGCAGTACTTC
CASKEQAASGYEQYF
>TRBV2|NA|14|TRBD1|TRBJ1-6
TGTGCCAGCATAGGACAGGGGGTTGGTTCACCCCTCCACTTT
CASIGQGVGSPLHF
>TRBV27|NA|16|TRBD2|TRBJ2-5
TGTGCCAGCAGTTTATCGACTAGCGGGAGATTCGGGACCCAGTACTTC
CASSLSTSGRFGTQYF
>TRBV5-1|NA|15|NA|TRBJ2-3
TGCGCCAGCAGCTTAACTAGCAGAAGCACAGATACGCAGTATTTT
CASSLTSRSTDTQYF
>TRBV3-1/TRBV3-2|NA|15|NA|TRBJ2-3
TGTGCCAGCAGCCCGAGGCGGGTCAGCACAGATACGCAGTATTTT
CASSPRRVSTDTQYF
>TRBV28|NA|16|NA|TRBJ1-1
TGTGCCAGCAGCGAACTGGTGGGGACTGGGAACACTGAAGCTTTCTTT
CASSELVGTGNTEAFF
>TRBV4-3|NA|15|TRBD1|TRBJ2-7
TGCGCCAGCAGCCTCGGACAGGGACCCACCTACGAGCAGTACTTC
CASSLGQGPTYEQYF
>TRBV21-1|NA|19|NA|TRBJ2-7
TGTGCCAGCAGCAAACGACACACCTGGGAAGCGGGGGGGCCGTTCGAGCAGTACTTC
CASSKRHTWEAGGPFEQYF
>TRBV6-2/TRBV6-3|NA|18|TRBD2|TRBJ2-5
TGTGCCAGCAGTTACGACCCATCTAGCGGGACTAGCCAAGAGACCCAGTACTTC
CASSYDPSSGTSQETQYF
>TRBV6-5|NA|14|TRBD1|TRBJ1-4
TGTGCCAGCAGTTACGACAGGGGGCATGAAAAACTGTTTTTT
CASSYDRGHEKLFF
>TRBV10-3|NA|15|TRBD1|TRBJ1-2
TGTGCCATCAGACCTCCGGGACAGGGGGCAGGCGGCTACACCTTC
CAIRPPGQGAGGYTF
>TRBV27|once|14|TRBD1|TRBJ1-2
TGTGCCAGCAGTGGGACAGGAGGTTCCTATGGCTACACCTTC
CASSGTGGSYGYTF
>TRBV7-6|NA|15|TRBD2|TRBJ2-7
TGTGCCAGCAGCCAATCAGCGGGAGACTCCTACGAGCAGTACTTC
CASSQSAGDSYEQYF
>TRBV7-2|NA|11|NA|TRBJ1-1
TGTGCCAGCAGACGCGACACTGAAGCTTTCTTT
CASRRDTEAFF
>TRBV7-6|NA|18|TRBD2|TRBJ2-7
TGTGCCAGCAGCTCTGGGGGGATAGCGGGAGGATCTGTCTACGAGCAGTACTTC
CASSSGGIAGGSVYEQYF
>TRBV7-6|NA|15|NA|TRBJ2-1
TGTGCCAGCAGCTTAGCGCGGGACAGTTACAATGAGCAGTTCTTC
CASSLARDSYNEQFF
>TRBV19|NA|15|NA|TRBJ2-7
TGTGCCAGTAGTATTCTGGCAGCGTCTTCCTACGAGCAGTACTTC
CASSILAASSYEQYF
>TRBV18|NA|18|TRBD1|TRBJ1-4
TGTGCCAGCTCACTGAGGACAGGAAAAGGGGTGTACGGTGAAAAACTGTTTTTT
CASSLRTGKGVYGEKLFF
>TRBV18|NA|15|TRBD1|TRBJ2-3
TGTGCCAGCTCCGGACAGGGGGGCGGCACAGATACGCAGTATTTT
CASSGQGGGTDTQYF
>TRBV18|once|15|TRBD1|TRBJ1-2
TGTGCCAGCTCACCGGCGGGACAGGGTAACTATGGCTACACCTTC
CASSPAGQGNYGYTF